This T cell receptor beta chain was documented in a study of regulatory T cells in long-lasting Graves disease. This clonotype has at least ten counts. Its antigen is not known. The CDR3 consists of 15 residues. V was trimmed by 1 base and J by 2 bases, leaving 11 bases between them. Looked up from germline, CDR1 is LGHDT and CDR2 is YNNKEL (reference sequence). Notes on the study in general: Those with persistent Graves' had less TCR diversity than newly diagnosed patients.

Noted time point: persistent/refractory GD, antithyroid drugs over 5 years with positive TRAb. RNA from PBMCs was the source of the TCR library. Through Arm-PCR of CDR3 regions and iRepertoire HTBI primers, TCR beta libraries were built. MiXCR, applied by TCRdb to the multiplex PCR reads, yields one record per CDR3 protein. This sample yields 300,000 or so distinct CDR3 sequences, of which 20% are seen a single time; 29% belongs to the top ten. The sequence was collected from a female donor with Graves disease. The rearrangement joins TRBV3-1 to TRBJ2-5, with D hard to call. This specimen was peripheral blood mononuclear cells (PBMCs), taken when the disease was refractory, from a patient treated with antithyroid drugs. CDR3 protein: CASSQVLGKQETQYF. In DNA form, the CDR3 reads TGTGCCAGCAGCCAAGTCCTAGGGAAACAAGAGACCCAGTACTTC.